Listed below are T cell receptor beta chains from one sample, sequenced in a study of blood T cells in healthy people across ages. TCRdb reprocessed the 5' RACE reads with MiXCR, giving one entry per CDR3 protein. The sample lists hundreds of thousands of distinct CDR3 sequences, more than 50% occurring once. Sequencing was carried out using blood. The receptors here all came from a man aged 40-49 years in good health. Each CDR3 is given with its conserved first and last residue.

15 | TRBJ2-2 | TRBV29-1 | CSVNRQGGGTGELFF
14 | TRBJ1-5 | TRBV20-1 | CSAQPGQRNQPQHF
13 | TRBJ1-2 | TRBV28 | CASSGGTGEGYTF
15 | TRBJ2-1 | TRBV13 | CASLATGQGSNEQFF
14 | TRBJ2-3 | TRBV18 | CASSPTVLADTQYF
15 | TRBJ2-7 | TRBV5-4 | CASSVTSGGHNEQYF
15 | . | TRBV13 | CASSPGTGIIYEQYF
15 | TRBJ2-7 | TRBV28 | CASSLPRGASYEQYF
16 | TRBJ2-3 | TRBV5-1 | CATQAPDGYSSDTQYF
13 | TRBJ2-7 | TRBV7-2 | CASSPDFSEEQYF
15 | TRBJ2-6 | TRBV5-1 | CASSPRTSGANVLTF
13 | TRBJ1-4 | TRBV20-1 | CSAPGARIEKLFF
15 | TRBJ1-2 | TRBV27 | CASSLDPGQNRGYTF
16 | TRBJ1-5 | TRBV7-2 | CASSPPGLVANQPQHF
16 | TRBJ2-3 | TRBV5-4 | CASSWATGRSTDTQYF